The rows below give T cell receptor beta chains drawn from one sample of a study of radiation and T cells in renal cell carcinoma. The method was immunoSEQ multiplex PCR; TCRdb's version includes in-frame clones alone and lacks a portion of them. Of roughly 80,000 clones listed, approximately 87% are singletons. Sequenced here: blood, sampled from a patient whose treatment included radiotherapy and nephrectomy. The receptors shown here come from an older woman with renal cell carcinoma. CDR3s include the opening cysteine and the closing phenylalanine or tryptophan. A D gene is named only where the DNA matches it firmly. Clone size is shown for a subset of rows, as once, few, many or a class of expanded clone.

j_call d_call clone_size v_call cdr3_nt cdr3_aa
TRBJ1-4 - - TRBV6-1 TGTGCCAGCAGTGGACCGGGACGGGTTAATGAAAAACTGTTTTTT CASSGPGRVNEKLFF
TRBJ2-1 TRBD2 once TRBV10-2 TGCGCCAGCAGTGAGTCCTCCGGGACTAGCGGATACAATGAGCAGTTCTTC CASSESSGTSGYNEQFF
TRBJ2-7 - - TRBV5-1 TGCGCCAGCAGCACCCGACCGGGGGATGAGCAGTACTTC CASSTRPGDEQYF
TRBJ1-2 TRBD1 - TRBV28 TGTGCCAGCAGTCTAATGACCGGGACAGATGGCTACACCTTC CASSLMTGTDGYTF
TRBJ1-1 TRBD1 - TRBV25-1 TGTGCCAGCAGTCGGTCAGGACAGGGTGAAGCTTTCTTT CASSRSGQGEAFF
TRBJ2-7 - - TRBV19 TGTGCCAGTAGTATAGTGGACGGGGGCGCATCCGTCGAGCAGTACTTC CASSIVDGGASVEQYF
TRBJ2-1 - - TRBV19 TGTGCCAGTAGTTCTTCGGTAAGCGATTTTCGCAATGAGCAGTTCTTC CASSSSVSDFRNEQFF
TRBJ1-1 - - TRBV5-6 TGTGCCAGCAGCTTGGGGCAGAGAGAAGCTTTCTTT CASSLGQREAFF
TRBJ1-2 TRBD1 - TRBV7-9 TGTGCCAGCAGCGGGGGGACAGCGATCTATGGCTACACCTTC CASSGGTAIYGYTF
TRBJ1-6 - - TRBV19 TGTGCCAGTAGTATCCAACCCAATTCACCCCTCCACTTT CASSIQPNSPLHF
TRBJ2-4 - once TRBV2 TGTGCCAGCACCCTGGGAGGGGGAAACATTCAGTACTTC CASTLGGGNIQYF
TRBJ1-1 - - TRBV19 TGTGCCAGTAAGACGGGGGCGAACACTGAAGCTTTCTTT CASKTGANTEAFF
TRBJ1-2 - - TRBV5-8 TGTGCCAGCAGCTTGAATTGGGGGGAAGGTTATTATGGCTACACCTTC CASSLNWGEGYYGYTF
TRBJ1-1 - few TRBV1 TGCACCAGCAGCCTGCTCGAGGGGAAGCTGAACACTGAAGCTTTCTTT CTSSLLEGKLNTEAFF
TRBJ1-2 - - TRBV13 TGTGCCAGCAGCTTAACCCCGGCAGGGGTAGATGGCTACACCTTC CASSLTPAGVDGYTF
TRBJ1-2 TRBD1 - TRBV6-5 TGTGCCAGCAGTTACCGGACAGGGGGTGGCTACACCTTC CASSYRTGGGYTF
TRBJ1-1 TRBD1 - TRBV7-8 TGTGCCAGCAGCTTCAACCGGGACAGGGGAATCTTT CASSFNRDRGIF
TRBJ1-2 - - TRBV25-1 TGTGCCAGCAGTGGGTGGGCATATTATGGCTACACCTTC CASSGWAYYGYTF
TRBJ2-5 - - TRBV28 TGTGCCAGCAGTTCAATCTACCCACAGGTAGATCAAGAGACCCAGTACTTC CASSSIYPQVDQETQYF
TRBJ2-2 TRBD2 - TRBV19 TGTGCCAGTAGTATTTGGTGGGGACTAGCGGGGGGAGTGAACACCGGGGAGCTGTTTTTT CASSIWWGLAGGVNTGELFF
TRBJ2-7 TRBD1 - TRBV13 TGTGCCAGCAGCCTCGGGACAGGGGATGACGAGCAGTACTTC CASSLGTGDDEQYF
TRBJ1-2 - - TRBV15 TGTGCCACCAGTGAGGGGTATTATGGCTACACCTTC CATSEGYYGYTF
TRBJ1-1 - - TRBV6-1 TGTGCCAGCAGGAAGGGACGTCCGCACACTGAAGCTTTCTTT CASRKGRPHTEAFF
TRBJ2-1 TRBD2 - TRBV6-5 TGTGCCAGCAGTTACTCGGCAACTAGCGTGGGTGAGCAGTTCTTC CASSYSATSVGEQFF
TRBJ1-5 - - TRBV19 TGTGCCAGTGGTGGGTCTTTGGGCGTTTCACATCAGCCCCAGCATTTT CASGGSLGVSHQPQHF
TRBJ2-5 - - TRBV7-2 TGTGCCAGCAGCTTAGGATCGGCGGGACGAGGGGAGACCCAGTACTTC CASSLGSAGRGETQYF
TRBJ1-5 - few TRBV10-2 TGCGCCAGCAGCGACCGGACAGACGCGGTGCCCCAGCATTTT CASSDRTDAVPQHF
TRBJ2-3 - once TRBV7-3 TGTGCCAGCACCAGGACTAGCACAGATACGCAGTATTTT CASTRTSTDTQYF
TRBJ1-5 - - TRBV15 TGTGCCACCAGCAGAGCAAGGACAGCTCTCGATCAGCCCCAGCATTTT CATSRARTALDQPQHF
TRBJ2-1 - - TRBV7-3 TGTGCCAGCAGCTTAGCAGGGGCTAATAATGAGCAGTTCTTC CASSLAGANNEQFF
TRBJ1-1 - - TRBV9 TGTGCCAGCAGCGTAGCCGGCGACGACGAAGCTTTCTTT CASSVAGDDEAFF
TRBJ1-2 - - TRBV6-6 TGTGCCAGCAGTTATGTCGAACAGTATGGCTACACCTTC CASSYVEQYGYTF
TRBJ1-6 TRBD1 - TRBV4-2 TGTGCCAGCAGCCAGGAGAATCAGGGGGCCAATTCACCCCTCCACTTT CASSQENQGANSPLHF
TRBJ2-3 TRBD1 once TRBV7-8 TGTGCCAGCAGCTTCCTAGGGACAGGGGGACGAGGTACGCAGTATTTT CASSFLGTGGRGTQYF
TRBJ2-1 - - TRBV5-1 TGCGCCAGCAGTTACGACCGCGGCTGGGACAATGAGCAGTTCTTC CASSYDRGWDNEQFF
TRBJ1-4 TRBD1 - TRBV27 TGTGCCAGCAGCCCCAGGGGGCGCGTATATGAAAAACTGTTTTTT CASSPRGRVYEKLFF
TRBJ2-3 - - TRBV6-5 TGTGCCAGCAGCGACACCGGAGATACGCAGTATTTT CASSDTGDTQYF
TRBJ2-1 - - TRBV9 TGTGCCAGCAGCGTAGTCCCCTCTTGGGCAGGTAACTACAATGAGCAGTTCTTC CASSVVPSWAGNYNEQFF
TRBJ2-1 - - TRBV6-5 TGTGCCAGCAGTTACCCCGAGGCGGGATACAATGAGCAGTTCTTC CASSYPEAGYNEQFF
TRBJ1-2 TRBD1 - TRBV15 TGTGCCACCAGCAGAGATCAAGGGGGCGGACCGGGCGTTTCTGGCTACACCTTC CATSRDQGGGPGVSGYTF
TRBJ2-2 - - TRBV14 TGTGCCAGCAGCTTTAACACCGGGGAGCTGTTTTTT CASSFNTGELFF
TRBJ1-4 - - TRBV21-1 TGTGCCAGCAGCAAAGCGCTTTGGGTAGAGGGGAATGAAAAACTGTTTTTT CASSKALWVEGNEKLFF
TRBJ1-5 TRBD1 - TRBV6-6 TGTGCCAGCAGAGACCAGGGGGACGGACAGCCCCAGCATTTT CASRDQGDGQPQHF
TRBJ2-1 - - TRBV19 TGTGCCAGTAGTACTGCGCCTCCGTGGGGTGACAATGAGCAGTTCTTC CASSTAPPWGDNEQFF
TRBJ1-3 - - TRBV7-2 TGTGCCAGCAGCCCAGGGACACGGAGCTCTGGAAACACCATATATTTT CASSPGTRSSGNTIYF
TRBJ2-1 - - TRBV28 TGTGCCAGCAGTTTACCCCCTTGGAGAGGACCGAGCAATGAGCAGTTCTTC CASSLPPWRGPSNEQFF
TRBJ1-6 - - TRBV6-1 TGTGCCAGCAGTGAAGGGTCCGGGGGGCTTAATTCACCCCTCCACTTT CASSEGSGGLNSPLHF
TRBJ1-2 TRBD1 - TRBV7-9 TGTGCCAGCAGCCCCGGGACAGGATATGGCTACACCTTC CASSPGTGYGYTF
TRBJ1-1 TRBD1 few TRBV29-1 TGCAGCGTTGTGGGGTGGACAGGGACAACTTTCTTT CSVVGWTGTTFF
TRBJ1-4 TRBD1 few TRBV15 TGTGCCACCAGCAGGGAGGGACAGCAAAATGAAAAACTGTTTTTT CATSREGQQNEKLFF
TRBJ2-7 - - TRBV5-1 TGCGCCAGCAGCTTGGCCCAAGGGGGGGGTAGCTCCTACGAGCAGTACTTC CASSLAQGGGSSYEQYF
TRBJ1-4 - many TRBV6-1 TGTGCCAGCTATGCCAATGAAAAACTGTTTTTT CASYANEKLFF
TRBJ2-5 TRBD1 once TRBV5-1 TGCGCCAGCAGCATATCCGGGACAGGGGAAGAGACCCAGTACTTC CASSISGTGEETQYF
TRBJ2-7 TRBD1 - TRBV18 TGTGCCAGCTCACCCGGGACAGGGGGCCTCTACGAGCAGTACTTC CASSPGTGGLYEQYF
TRBJ1-1 TRBD1 - TRBV18 TGTGCCAGCGCACCAAATTCAGTAGGGGGCGTGAACACTGAAGCTTTCTTT CASAPNSVGGVNTEAFF
TRBJ1-1 - - TRBV6-1 TGTGCCAGCAGTGAAGGGGGGCTGAGGGCTGAAGCTTTCTTT CASSEGGLRAEAFF
TRBJ2-7 - - TRBV5-4 TGTGCCAGCAGCCGGGGAATTGAGCAGTACTTC CASSRGIEQYF
TRBJ1-6 TRBD1 - TRBV28 TGTGCCAGCAGTTTCTCGACAGGGGTTTCACCCCTCCACTTT CASSFSTGVSPLHF